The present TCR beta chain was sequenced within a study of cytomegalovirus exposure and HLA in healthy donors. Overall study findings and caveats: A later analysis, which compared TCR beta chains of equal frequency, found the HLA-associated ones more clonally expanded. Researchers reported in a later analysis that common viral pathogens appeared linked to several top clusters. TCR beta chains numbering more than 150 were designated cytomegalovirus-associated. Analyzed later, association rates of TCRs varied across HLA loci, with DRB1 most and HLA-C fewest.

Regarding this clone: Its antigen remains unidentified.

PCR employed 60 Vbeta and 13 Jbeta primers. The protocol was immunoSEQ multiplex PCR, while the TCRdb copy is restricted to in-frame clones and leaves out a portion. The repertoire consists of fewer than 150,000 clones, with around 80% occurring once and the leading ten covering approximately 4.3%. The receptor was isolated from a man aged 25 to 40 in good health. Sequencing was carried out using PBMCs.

The CDR3 coding sequence is TGTGCCAGTAGTACCCCCGGGAGTGGGGTAACTGGAAACACCATATATTTT. It encodes CASSTPGSGVTGNTIYF. The chain links TRBV19 to TRBJ1-3; D remains ambiguous. Trimming cost V 4 bases and J 2 bases, with 18 bases left between them. The CDR3 totals 17 residues. Germline V gene lookup returns CDR1 LNHDA and CDR2 SQIVND (reference sequence).